This T cell receptor (beta chain) was profiled in a study of graft-versus-host responses after intestinal transplantation. Profiled with immunoSEQ multiplex PCR; TCRdb holds only in-frame clones, not every one. The table shows around 120,000 clones, with roughly 95% occurring only once. Comment on this clone: Its antigen is not identified.

This specimen consisted of unstimulated CD8+ T cells sorted from spleen or lymph node cells, obtained before intestinal transplant. This TCR was recovered from a human donor who received an intestinal transplant.

The CDR3 here is CASTLSGPRGDTQYF. The CDR3 nucleotides are TGTGCCAGCACCCTTAGCGGTCCCCGCGGGGATACGCAGTATTTT. The chain joins TRBV27 to TRBJ2-3; possible D gene TRBD2, 6 bases. Germline V lookup: CDR1 MNHEY, CDR2 SMNVEV (reference sequence). Trimming took 7 bases from V and 6 from J, leaving 20 bases between them. CDR3 size: 15 residues.